This T cell receptor beta chain was sequenced for a study of blood T cell repertoires in COVID-19. Study details: From T cells, B-cell-depleted T cells, or PBMCs came the material, which was cDNA or gDNA.

The CDR3 sequence is 14 residues long. Germline V gene sequence: CDR1 SGHRS, CDR2 YFSETQ. The germline V and J ends were trimmed by 4 bases and 2 bases, with 12 bases remaining between them. Per the original data handling: Estimation of nucleated cell counts was performed using reference gene primer amplification. TCRdb keeps only in-frame clones here, not all; method: immunoSEQ multiplex PCR. That table supplies the V and J calls and clone size; D and trimming were determined from the DNA. The profile covers 200,000 to 300,000 clones, with about 87% appearing a single time and 3.7% taken by the ten largest.

V gene TRBV5-1 combines with J gene TRBJ1-1, with D possibly being TRBD1 (5 bases). Sequenced input: peripheral blood. The clonotype comes from a woman in her thirties or forties with acute or convalescent COVID-19. The CDR3 region is CASSKNQGNTEAFF. The CDR3 region has the DNA TGCGCCAGCAGCAAGAATCAGGGTAACACTGAAGCTTTCTTT.